The next 22 T cell receptor beta chains were all read from a single sample in a study of blood T cell repertoires in COVID-19. Clones were sequenced by immunoSEQ multiplex PCR, and TCRdb holds only the in-frame ones, with some missing. Here the sample spans fewer than 350,000 clones, around nine tenths being singletons. The sequencing sample was made of peripheral blood. The receptors shown here come from a woman in her 70s with COVID-19, enrolled during active disease.

This clone was picked up one time. This rearrangement joins TRBV13 to TRBJ1-5; maybe TRBD1 (6 bases). V lost 0 bases, J lost 4 bases, and 10 bases lay in between. The CDR3 length is 15 residues. Germline V gene data show CDR1 as PRHDT and CDR2 as FYEKMQ (reference sequence). The CDR3 DNA follows: TGTGCCAGCAGCTTAGGGACAGGTTTGAATCAGCCCCAGCATTTT. It is translated as CASSLGTGLNQPQHF.

V usage is TRBV14 and J usage is TRBJ1-4, with 7 bases lining up with TRBD1. The CDR3 totals 17 residues. CDR1 SGHDN and CDR2 FVKESK come from the germline V gene. With V trimmed by 0 bases and J by 5 bases, 9 bases remained unmatched. CDR3 in amino acids: CASSQDGRGTVNEKLFF. The CDR3 region has the DNA TGTGCCAGCAGCCAAGATGGGCGCGGGACAGTAAATGAAAAACTGTTTTTT. The full variable domain, in which reference TRBV14 and TRBJ1-4 provide the parts outside the CDR3, is EAGVTQFPSHSVIEKGQTVTLRCDPISGHDNLYWYRRVMGKEIKFLLHFVKESKQDESGMPNNRFLAERTGGTYSTLKVQPAELEDSGVYFCASSQDGRGTVNEKLFFGSGTQLSVL.

The V call is TRBV27, the J call TRBJ1-1, with 7 bases matching TRBD1. The V and J ends lost 2 bases and 1 base, in that order; junction bases with no gene match: 13. Germline CDR1 reads MNHEY; CDR2 reads SMNVEV (reference sequence). The CDR3 extends over 18 amino acids. CDR3 DNA: TGTGCCAGCAGTTTAAAGGGGGCGGGGGGGACACAGAACACTGAAGCTTTCTTT. Translating it yields CASSLKGAGGTQNTEAFF.

The V call is TRBV4-1, the J call TRBJ1-6; 10 nucleotides match TRBD1. The CDR3 is 19 residues long. After removal of 4 bases from V and 2 bases from J, the junction contained 11 bases not matched to a gene. CDR1 and CDR2 (germline): MGHRA, YSYEKL. This CDR3 reads CASSPALFDRGPYNSPLHF. In DNA form, the CDR3 reads TGCGCCAGCAGCCCCGCCCTTTTTGACAGGGGGCCCTATAATTCACCCCTCCACTTT.

This rearrangement joins TRBV10-3 to TRBJ2-7; 7 bases agree with TRBD1. The CDR3 consists of 14 residues. Per the germline V gene, CDR1 is ENHRY and CDR2 is SYGVKD. The junction had 7 bases not matched to a gene; V was cut back by 8 bases and J by 0 bases. In nucleotides, the CDR3 is TGTGCCATCCGGGACAGCTTGAGCTCCTACGAGCAGTACTTC. Protein product: CAIRDSLSSYEQYF.

In its sample, this clone was seen a few times. The chain has TRBV5-6 and TRBJ2-3; possible D gene TRBD1, 6 bases. This CDR3 is 19 amino acids long. In germline, CDR1 is SGHDT, CDR2 YYEEEE. V was trimmed by 2 bases and J by 0 bases, leaving 22 bases between them. The CDR3 reads CASSFPPPWGTSSTDTQYF. CDR3 DNA sequence: TGTGCCAGCAGCTTTCCGCCACCCTGGGGGACATCTAGCACAGATACGCAGTATTTT. Full variable domain (rest looked up from reference TRBV5-6 and TRBJ2-3): DAGVTQSPTHLIKTRGQQVTLRCSPKSGHDTVSWYQQALGQGPQFIFQYYEEEERQRGNFPDRFSGHQFPNYSSELNVNALLLGDSALYLCASSFPPPWGTSSTDTQYFGPGTRLTVL.

The chain recombines TRBV5-1 with TRBJ2-3, with D unresolved. The ends were cut back, 4 bases at V and 3 bases at J, with 15 bases in the middle. The CDR3 length is 15 residues. Germline V gives CDR1 SGHRS, CDR2 YFSETQ. CDR3 coding DNA: TGCGCCAGCAGCCTGGCCCTATTAGAAACAGATACGCAGTATTTT. It encodes CASSLALLETDTQYF. The whole variable domain, remainder taken from reference TRBV5-1 and TRBJ2-3, is KAGVTQTPRYLIKTRGQQVTLSCSPISGHRSVSWYQQTPGQGLQFLFEYFSETQRNKGNFPGRFSGRQFSNSRSEMNVSTLELGDSALYLCASSLALLETDTQYFGPGTRLTVL.

This chain uses TRBV30 with TRBJ2-7, with 8 bases fitting TRBD1. Germline trimming cut 3 bases from V and 3 bases from J; bases unmatched to any gene: 1. CDR1 GTSNPN and CDR2 SVGIG come from the germline V gene (reference sequence). The CDR3 consists of 12 residues. CDR3 loop: CAWSGTGYEQYF. The CDR3 region has the DNA TGTGCCTGGAGCGGGACAGGCTACGAGCAGTACTTC. The whole variable domain, remainder taken from reference TRBV30 and TRBJ2-7, is SQTIHQWPATLVQPVGSPLSLECTVEGTSNPNLYWYRQAAGRGLQLLFYSVGIGQISSEVPQNLSASRPQDRQFILSSKKLLLSDSGFYLCAWSGTGYEQYFGPGTRLTVT.

This chain connects TRBV6-4 to TRBJ2-7, with TRBD1 matching 7 bases. CDR1 is MRHNA, CDR2 SNTAGT, per germline. With 5 bases clipped from V and 2 bases from J, the junction kept 6 bases outside the gene matches. CDR3 length equals 14 residues. CDR3 nucleotide sequence: TGTGCCAGCAGTCGGGACAGCAACACCTACGAGCAGTACTTC. Protein: CASSRDSNTYEQYF.

This clone was observed a handful of times. This chain links TRBV7-9 with TRBJ2-7, with 11 bases matching TRBD1. Per germline, CDR1 SEHNR and CDR2 FQNEAQ (reference sequence). Germline trimming cut 4 bases from V and 4 bases from J; bases unmatched to any gene: 9. The CDR3 is made up of 16 amino acids. CDR3 bases: TGTGCCAGCAGCTCCCAGGGGACAGGGGGACCGTACGAGCAGTACTTC. Amino acid sequence: CASSSQGTGGPYEQYF.

This clone was recorded only once. V gene TRBV5-1 combines with J gene TRBJ1-6; no reliable D call. Germline values: CDR1 SGHRS, CDR2 YFSETQ. The CDR3 extends over 15 amino acids. V lost 3 bases to trimming and J lost 8 bases, with 15 bases between them. The CDR3 region is CASSSLDYTDSPLHF. CDR3 nucleotides: TGCGCCAGCAGCTCCCTCGACTATACAGATTCACCCCTCCACTTT.

This sequence joins TRBV24-1 and TRBJ2-2; the match to TRBD1 covers 10 bases. Germline values: CDR1 KGHDR, CDR2 SFDVKD. With 3 bases clipped from V and 2 bases from J, the junction kept 2 bases outside the gene matches. The CDR3 spans 16 residues. The CDR3 coding sequence is TGTGCCACCAGTGATGGGACAGGGGAAAACACCGGGGAGCTGTTTTTT. Its translation is CATSDGTGENTGELFF.

The V and J genes are TRBV19 and TRBJ2-7; possible D gene TRBD1, 6 bases. Germline-derived CDR1 and CDR2 are LNHDA and SQIVND (reference sequence). The CDR3 length is 15 residues. V was trimmed by 3 bases and J by 4 bases, leaving 16 bases between them. CDR3 nucleotide sequence: TGTGCCAGTAGTATCTCAGGGGTAGGTCAGTACGAGCAGTACTTC. Translated: CASSISGVGQYEQYF. The full variable domain, its missing parts supplied by reference TRBV19 and TRBJ2-7, is DGGITQSPKYLFRKEGQNVTLSCEQNLNHDAMYWYRQDPGQGLRLIYYSQIVNDFQKGDIAEGYSVSREKKESFPLTVTSAQKNPTAFYLCASSISGVGQYEQYFGPGTRLTVT.

The chain carries TRBV6-4 and TRBJ2-3, with a tentative D call TRBD2 (7 bases). CDR1 is MRHNA, CDR2 SNTAGT, per germline. Deletions cut 6 bases from V and 0 bases from J, with 13 bases between. The CDR3 totals 15 residues. The CDR3 nucleotides read TGTGCCAGCAGGGAAACGGGGGGCAGCACAGATACGCAGTATTTT. This encodes CASRETGGSTDTQYF.

This clone has more than one count but fewer than ten. The rearrangement uses TRBV5-1 and TRBJ1-2; the D gene is possibly TRBD1 (5 bases). Germline V lookup: CDR1 SGHRS, CDR2 YFSETQ. Trimming shortened V by 0 bases and J by 2 bases, and 20 bases separated the two germline ends. This CDR3 contains 18 residues. The CDR3: CASSLDPDPGYANYGYTF. CDR3 DNA: TGCGCCAGCAGCTTGGATCCCGACCCAGGGTACGCCAACTATGGCTACACCTTC.

This chain connects TRBV7-3 to TRBJ2-2; no reliable D call. This CDR3 is built from 16 residues. V lost 0 bases and J lost 2, with 10 bases in between. Germline V gene sequence: CDR1 SGHTA, CDR2 FQGTGA. The CDR3 reads CASSLTLASNTGELFF. In DNA form, the CDR3 reads TGTGCCAGCAGCTTAACTTTGGCCTCCAACACCGGGGAGCTGTTTTTT.

Only one count was recorded for this clone. The rearrangement links TRBV5-1 to TRBJ2-3, with D unclear. The CDR3 totals 13 residues. Germline V gene lookup returns CDR1 SGHRS and CDR2 YFSETQ. V was pared by 0 bases and J by 8 bases, with 10 bases between. The CDR3 sequence: CASSLEASGTQYF. CDR3 in DNA: TGCGCCAGCAGCTTGGAAGCGTCGGGTACGCAGTATTTT.

This sequence joins TRBV4-1 and TRBJ2-1; D unresolved. The CDR3 has 15 residues. V was trimmed by 2 bases and J by 4 bases, leaving 12 bases between them. Germline CDR1 MGHRA, CDR2 YSYEKL. CDR3 sequence: CASSQRVVAYNEQFF. CDR3 in DNA: TGCGCCAGCAGCCAAAGAGTGGTAGCTTACAATGAGCAGTTCTTC.

This chain links TRBV29-1 with TRBJ2-5, with unresolved D. The CDR3 runs to 12 residues. Germline loops: CDR1 SQVTM, CDR2 ANQGSEA. V lost 4 bases and J 3 bases, leaving 9 bases between the germline ends. The CDR3 loop reads CSVVPVEETQYF. As DNA, the CDR3 is TGCAGCGTTGTTCCGGTCGAAGAGACCCAGTACTTC. Based on the CDR3 plus reference TRBV29-1 and TRBJ2-5, the full variable domain is SAVISQKPSRDICQRGTSLTIQCQVDSQVTMMFWYRQQPGQSLTLIATANQGSEATYESGFVIDKFPISRPNLTFSTLTVSNMSPEDSSIYLCSVVPVEETQYFGPGTRLLVL.

This clone was seen more than once but under ten times. The chain employs TRBV5-4 and TRBJ2-7; TRBD1 aligns across 8 bases. Germline V gives CDR1 SGHNT, CDR2 YYREEE (reference sequence). This CDR3 comprises 14 residues. The J segment lost 1 base and the V segment lost 1 base, leaving 1 base of the junction unmatched. In DNA form, the CDR3 reads TGTGCCAGCAGCTTGCAGGGGGCTTCCTACGAGCAGTACTTC. This translates into CASSLQGASYEQYF.

V is TRBV6-2 or TRBV6-3 and J is TRBJ1-2; 7 bases align to TRBD1. This CDR3 region has 14 residues. The V gene's germline CDR1 is MNHEY and CDR2 SVGEGT. The V segment lost 5 bases and the J segment 0 bases; nucleotides outside the gene matches: 3. CDR3 DNA: TGTGCCAGCAGTCGACAGGGATCTAACTATGGCTACACCTTC. It specifies CASSRQGSNYGYTF.

V is TRBV29-1 and J is TRBJ2-7, with TRBD1 matching over 9 bases. Germline-derived CDR1 and CDR2 are SQVTM and ANQGSEA. V dropped 5 bases and J dropped 5; count of bases not matched to a gene: 7. The CDR3 contains 13 residues. As DNA, the CDR3 is TGCAGCGTTTTCGACAGGGGGAGGAACGAGCAGTACTTC. Amino acids: CSVFDRGRNEQYF.